This T cell receptor beta chain was captured in a study of T cell changes during pregnancy in multiple sclerosis. A word on this clone: This same CDR3 is encoded by further DNA sequences in the sample.

Profiling relied on immunoSEQ multiplex PCR, and the TCRdb table lists in-frame clones only, not all of them. Of 55,000 to 70,000 clones in the sample, 90% were seen once. This material consisted of peripheral blood, taken in the first trimester of pregnancy. The sequence was collected from a female donor in good health, enrolled as a control in a pregnancy study.

The CDR3 region has the DNA TGTGCCAGCAGTTTTTCAGGGTTTGCACTCTCCTACGAGCAGTACTTC. Its translation: CASSFSGFALSYEQYF. V and J are TRBV27 and TRBJ2-7; tentatively, D is TRBD1 (5 bases). Germline V gives CDR1 MNHEY, CDR2 SMNVEV (reference sequence). V was cut by 3 bases and J by 0 bases, with 15 bases left in between. The CDR3 extends over 16 amino acids.